Listed here are 27 T cell receptor beta chains from one sample, sequenced in a study of T cell responses to AZD1222 COVID-19 vaccine. TCRdb's copy holds only in-frame clones and misses some; the assay was immunoSEQ multiplex PCR. The sample records about 120,000 clones, 85% to 95% being singletons. The sequences come from peripheral blood, collected on day 0 of AZD1222 vaccination. Receptors originate from an adult in good health.

The V gene is TRBV28, the J gene TRBJ2-3; 13 bases are a match to TRBD2. CDR3 length: 21 amino acids. Trimming at V came to 5 bases and at J to 2 bases, leaving 19 bases not matched to a gene. The germline CDR1 and CDR2 sequences are MDHEN and SYDVKM. The DNA of the CDR3 is TGTGCCAGCAGTCCTTCCTTCACCGGGACTAGCGGGGACCCTTCCACAGATACGCAGTATTTT. This gives the protein CASSPSFTGTSGDPSTDTQYF.

The chain joins TRBV11-2 to TRBJ2-3; TRBD1 might be the D (5 bases). The CDR3 runs to 18 residues. Germline V gives CDR1 SGHAT, CDR2 FQNNGV. V lost 1 base and J 0 bases, leaving 17 bases between the germline ends. CDR3 sequence (DNA): TGTGCCAGCAGCTTAGTTCTTCGCAGGGTGTATAGCACAGATACGCAGTATTTT. Translation: CASSLVLRRVYSTDTQYF.

The V and J genes are TRBV2 and TRBJ2-1; no reliable D call. The ends were cut back, 4 bases at V and 2 bases at J, with 12 bases in the middle. Looked up from germline, CDR1 is SNHLY and CDR2 is FYNNEI. The CDR3 spans 15 residues. The CDR3 nucleotides are TGTGCCAGCAGTGTGAGGCTACCAGCCTACAATGAGCAGTTCTTC. Encoded protein: CASSVRLPAYNEQFF.

The CDR3 loop reads CASSSQTGVGMYEQYF. The CDR3 coding sequence is TGTGCCAGTAGTTCTCAGACAGGGGTAGGAATGTACGAGCAGTACTTC. V is TRBV19 and J is TRBJ2-7; 8 bases line up with TRBD1. V was pared by 5 bases and J by 4 bases, with 13 bases of the junction left unmatched. Germline CDR1 LNHDA, CDR2 SQIVND (reference sequence). The CDR3 totals 16 residues.

V is TRBV5-6 and J is TRBJ2-1; no firm D call. The CDR3 sequence is 14 residues long. The germline V gene encodes CDR1 SGHDT and CDR2 YYEEEE. Trimming stripped 7 bases from V and 5 bases from J, with 16 bases between. The CDR3 region has the DNA TGTGCCAGCCTACCGGGCCCGAATGACAATGAGCAGTTCTTC. Protein: CASLPGPNDNEQFF.

The genes are TRBV2 and TRBJ1-2, with TRBD1 as a possible D gene (6 bases). CDR3 length: 14 amino acids. The ends were cut back, 8 bases at V and 6 bases at J, with 19 bases in the middle. Germline CDR1 SNHLY, CDR2 FYNNEI. This CDR3 is CASVLTPRGHGYTF. The CDR3 DNA reads as TGTGCCAGCGTTTTAACCCCCAGGGGACATGGCTACACCTTC.

The chain uses TRBV6-5 and TRBJ2-5; D uncertain. Germline V gene data show CDR1 as MNHEY and CDR2 as SVGAGI. The V end lost 2 bases, the J end lost 0 bases, and 13 bases lay between the germline ends. The CDR3 consists of 16 residues. The CDR3 DNA follows: TGTGCCAGCAGTTACCTGGCGCCGCGGTACCAAGAGACCCAGTACTTC. This encodes CASSYLAPRYQETQYF.

The chain joins TRBV9 to TRBJ1-1, with TRBD1 matching 7 bases. The trim removed 7 bases at V and 5 bases at J, leaving 5 bases unmatched. The CDR3 totals 12 residues. Germline-derived CDR1 and CDR2 are SGDLS and YYNGEE. The CDR3 coding sequence is TGTGCCAGCGGAGGGGGCGAAACTGAAGCTTTCTTT. Its translation is CASGGGETEAFF. Based on the CDR3 plus reference TRBV9 and TRBJ1-1, the full variable domain is DSGVTQTPKHLITATGQRVTLRCSPRSGDLSVYWYQQSLDQGLQFLIQYYNGEERAKGNILERFSAQQFPDLHSELNLSSLELGDSALYFCASGGGETEAFFGQGTRLTVV.

V usage is TRBV5-5 and J usage is TRBJ1-1; no clear D. The CDR3 runs to 14 residues. Germline CDR1 and CDR2: SGHKS and YYEKEE (reference sequence). With 2 bases removed from V and 0 bases from J, the gap between germline ends came to 8 bases. The CDR3 region is CASSFVGMNTEAFF. CDR3 DNA sequence: TGTGCCAGCAGCTTTGTGGGAATGAACACTGAAGCTTTCTTT.

CDR3 region: CASSSAPGYTF. In DNA form, the CDR3 reads TGTGCCAGCAGCTCAGCCCCTGGCTACACCTTC. J is TRBJ1-2 and V is TRBV7-2; D not resolved. Trimming took 4 bases from V and 7 from J, leaving 7 bases between them. The CDR3 sequence is 11 residues long. Germline V gene sequence: CDR1 SGHTA, CDR2 FQGNSA. Supplemented by reference TRBV7-2 and TRBJ1-2, the full variable domain reads GAGVSQSPSNKVTEKGKDVELRCDPISGHTALYWYRQSLGQGLEFLIYFQGNSAPDKSGLPSDRFSAERTGGSVSTLTIQRTQQEDSAVYLCASSSAPGYTFGSGTRLTVV.

The V call is TRBV27, the J call TRBJ2-7, with 15 bases matching TRBD2. Germline assignment: CDR1 MNHEY and CDR2 SMNVEV (reference sequence). Germline trimming cut 4 bases from V and 4 bases from J; bases unmatched to any gene: 11. The CDR3 contains 18 residues. DNA of the CDR3: TGTGCCAGCAGTTCAGGGACTAGCGGGAGGCCCGAACTTTACGAGCAGTACTTC. Protein product: CASSSGTSGRPELYEQYF.

This clone was counted a single time. The CDR3 is CSASESGTGLYGYTF. Here the CDR3 DNA reads TGCAGTGCTAGTGAATCCGGGACAGGCCTCTATGGCTACACCTTC. The V and J genes are TRBV20-1 and TRBJ1-2; 8 nucleotides match TRBD1. The CDR3 is 15 residues long. The germline V gene has CDR1 DFQATT and CDR2 SNEGSKA (reference sequence). V lost 3 bases to trimming and J lost 4 bases; unmatched junction nucleotides: 10.

The V and J genes are TRBV6-2 or TRBV6-3 and TRBJ1-5; possible D gene TRBD1, 5 bases. Trimming pared 4 bases from V and 7 bases from J, leaving 26 bases between. The CDR3 sequence is 18 residues long. Germline CDR1 and CDR2: MNHEY and SVGEGT. CDR3 protein: CASSLFALAQGLRQPQHF. CDR3 sequence (DNA): TGTGCCAGCAGTTTGTTTGCCCTCGCCCAGGGCTTACGACAGCCCCAGCATTTT.

This clone was seen just once. The gene calls are TRBV28 and TRBJ1-2; D gene uncertain. CDR1 and CDR2 (germline): MDHEN, SYDVKM. V lost 3 bases, J lost 8 bases, and 13 bases lay in between. This CDR3 comprises 13 residues. The CDR3 coding sequence is TGTGCCAGCAGTTTCGGGGAAGCAGTCGGCTACACCTTC. This codes for CASSFGEAVGYTF.

V and J are TRBV29-1 and TRBJ2-1; D uncertain. V dropped 7 bases and J dropped 8 bases, with 12 bases sitting between them. This CDR3 is 11 amino acids long. Germline V gene lookup returns CDR1 SQVTM and CDR2 ANQGSEA. The CDR3 here is CSAGSLDEQFF. CDR3 nucleotide sequence: TGCAGCGCCGGTTCCTTGGATGAGCAGTTCTTC.

This rearrangement joins TRBV15 to TRBJ1-1; perhaps TRBD1 as D (5 bases). The CDR3 extends over 17 amino acids. Germline assignment: CDR1 LNHNV and CDR2 YYDKDF (reference sequence). V dropped 5 bases and J dropped 2 bases, with 21 bases sitting between them. The CDR3 protein is CATSLGGSVGVNTEAFF. The CDR3 DNA sequence: TGTGCCACCAGCTTGGGGGGTTCGGTTGGAGTAAACACTGAAGCTTTCTTT. Looking up the rest from reference TRBV15 and TRBJ1-1 gives the full variable domain: DAMVIQNPRYQVTQFGKPVTLSCSQTLNHNVMYWYQQKSSQAPKLLFHYYDKDFNNEADTPDNFQSRRPNTSFCFLDIRSPGLGDTAMYLCATSLGGSVGVNTEAFFGQGTRLTVV.

J is TRBJ1-4 and V is TRBV6-5; maybe TRBD1 (5 bases). Trimming stripped 8 bases from V and 3 bases from J, with 13 bases between. Germline V CDR1 and CDR2: MNHEY, SVGAGI. CDR3 size: 14 residues. CDR3 residues: CASRRTRANEKLFF. Here the CDR3 DNA reads TGTGCCAGCCGTAGGACCAGGGCTAATGAAAAACTGTTTTTT.

The genes are TRBV11-3 and TRBJ2-3; D may be TRBD2 (6 bases). The germline V gene encodes CDR1 SGHNT and CDR2 YENEEA. The CDR3 loop spans 15 amino acids. The V end was cut by 5 bases, the J end by 0 bases, with 12 bases between. The CDR3 reads CASSRSGLSTDTQYF. The CDR3 DNA follows: TGTGCCAGCAGCCGAAGCGGACTAAGCACAGATACGCAGTATTTT. Drawing the rest from reference TRBV11-3 and TRBJ2-3, the complete variable domain is EAGVVQSPRYKIIEKKQPVAFWCNPISGHNTLYWYLQNLGQGPELLIRYENEEAVDDSQLPKDRFSAERLKGVDSTLKIQPAELGDSAVYLCASSRSGLSTDTQYFGPGTRLTVL.

This chain links TRBV6-6 with TRBJ1-1; 10 positions agree with TRBD1. The CDR3 sequence is 13 residues long. With 9 bases clipped from V and 2 bases from J, the junction kept 3 bases outside the gene matches. Germline CDR1 and CDR2: MNHNY and SVGAGI (reference sequence). The CDR3 protein is CARGDRGNTEAFF. CDR3 nucleotides: TGTGCCAGGGGGGACAGGGGAAACACTGAAGCTTTCTTT.

The J gene is TRBJ2-5, the V gene TRBV27; no definite D call. The CDR3 contains 13 residues. V lost 5 bases, J lost 0 bases, and 7 bases lay in between. CDR1 is MNHEY, CDR2 SMNVEV, per germline (reference sequence). The CDR3 loop reads CASSPSYQETQYF. CDR3 DNA sequence: TGTGCCAGCAGTCCGTCGTACCAAGAGACCCAGTACTTC.

This rearrangement joins TRBV10-3 to TRBJ1-1; 12 nucleotides align to TRBD1. Germline-derived CDR1 and CDR2 are ENHRY and SYGVKD. This CDR3 has 16 residues. With V trimmed by 6 bases and J by 4 bases, 9 bases remained unmatched. CDR3 nucleotide sequence: TGTGCCATCAGGGACGGGACAGGGGGCGAGAGCACTGAAGCTTTCTTT. Protein sequence: CAIRDGTGGESTEAFF.

Here the CDR3 DNA reads TGTGCCAGCAGTCGGGCGCCAGTCTATGGCTACACCTTC. Protein product: CASSRAPVYGYTF. The chain has TRBV25-1 and TRBJ1-2; D call uncertain. Trimming stripped 5 bases from V and 4 bases from J, with 11 bases between. CDR1 is MGHDK, CDR2 SYGVNS, per germline. The CDR3 length is 13 residues.

The table lists this clone with a few counts. The rearrangement links TRBV7-9 to TRBJ1-4; the D is unclear. The V gene's germline CDR1 is SEHNR and CDR2 FQNEAQ (reference sequence). This CDR3 is built from 17 residues. V gave up 1 base and J gave up 4 bases, with 16 bases separating them. The CDR3, as DNA: TGTGCCAGCAGCTTAGGGGAAACATTGTTATTTAATGAAAAACTGTTTTTT. Translated, it gives CASSLGETLLFNEKLFF.

V and J are TRBV4-1 and TRBJ1-5; D unclear. The germline V gene has CDR1 MGHRA and CDR2 YSYEKL. Trimming pared 1 base from V and 5 bases from J, leaving 9 bases between. This CDR3 region has 14 residues. CDR3 sequence reads: CASSQGPGYQPQHF. CDR3 nucleotides: TGCGCCAGCAGCCAAGGACCTGGTTATCAGCCCCAGCATTTT.

The chain couples TRBV10-1 to TRBJ2-7, with 7 nucleotides matching TRBD2. The germline CDR1 and CDR2 sequences are WNHNN and SYGVQD (reference sequence). Unmatched junction bases numbered 26, after V lost 11 bases and J lost 1 base. CDR3 size: 19 residues. The CDR3 coding sequence is TGCGCCGAGAATGGGCGCTTCCTGTGGGAGGGCCTGCGATCCTACGAGCAGTACTTC. This translates into CAENGRFLWEGLRSYEQYF.

The chain links TRBV28 to TRBJ1-2, with D possibly being TRBD1 (5 bases). This CDR3 has 14 amino acids. The V gene lost 8 bases and the J gene lost 3 bases, with 16 bases spanning the gap. Looked up from germline, CDR1 is MDHEN and CDR2 is SYDVKM. The CDR3 region has the DNA TGTGCCAGCGGAACACCGACAGCTTACTATGGCTACACCTTC. Translated, it gives CASGTPTAYYGYTF.

J is TRBJ2-7 and V is TRBV5-5; D gene uncertain. Trimming left V 4 bases short and J 0 bases short, with 14 bases between. The CDR3 has 15 residues. CDR1 and CDR2 from the germline V gene are SGHKS and YYEKEE (reference sequence). CDR3 sequence reads: CASSALLVLSYEQYF. The DNA for the CDR3 is TGTGCCAGCAGCGCCCTGTTGGTTCTCTCCTACGAGCAGTACTTC.